The source of this T cell receptor beta chain is a study of T cell repertoires in aging, cancer and after chemotherapy. Study information: Six age groups, ranging from 30 or younger to 70 or older, included the donors. The full dataset contained around 10 million TCR reads.

Peripheral blood genomic DNA, not sorted cells or RNA, was the template. Rearranged V-D-J TRB sequences were amplified with a mixed TRB-A/B primer pool. MiXCR, applied by TCRdb to the multiplex PCR reads, yields one record per CDR3 protein. The sample records about 10,000 distinct CDR3 sequences, about 25% being singletons. Regarding this clonotype: What it binds is not known.

The V gene lost 5 bases and the J gene lost 7 bases, with 14 bases spanning the gap. Germline V lookup: CDR1 SEHNR, CDR2 FQNEAQ (reference sequence). This CDR3 contains 14 residues. The study, taken as a whole, reports: Rebound thymic output was suggested by rising median generation probability during chemotherapy in each cancer cohort. Loss of evenness, beyond lost richness, contributed to age-related TCR diversity decline in cancer patients.

Sequenced material: blood. The clonotype originates from a human donor with a blood cancer. The donor label of this sample is uncertain. This chain links TRBV7-9 with TRBJ1-4, with D maybe TRBD1 (6 bases). In nucleotides, the CDR3 is TGTGCCAGCAGCCTGGGGGCAGGGACTGAAAAACTGTTTTTT. Protein sequence: CASSLGAGTEKLFF.